This T cell receptor (beta chain) is drawn from a study of beta chain features in type 1 diabetes. Study-wide findings and caveats: All four CD4+ subsets from Type 1 diabetes patients carried moderately but significantly shorter TCRB CDR3s.

The germline V gene encodes CDR1 SGHTA and CDR2 FQGTGA. This CDR3 comprises 16 residues. V shed 1 base and J shed 4 bases, with 14 bases lying between them. In its sample, this clone was seen a few times. Its antigen is currently unknown. Expressed TCRB transcripts got sequenced, as all isolated RNA was reverse transcribed. Data came from immunoSEQ multiplex PCR; TCRdb stores just in-frame clones and leaves some out. This table holds approximately 730,000 clones, roughly 12% found once. V is TRBV7-3 and J is TRBJ2-1; D may be TRBD2 (6 bases). The sequencing input was naive CD4+ T cells from blood. The sequence derives from a man between 18 and 29 years old with type 1 diabetes. The CDR3 sequence is CASSLRGGSGYNEQFF. CDR3 DNA sequence: TGTGCCAGCAGCTTAAGGGGAGGTAGCGGTTACAATGAGCAGTTCTTC.